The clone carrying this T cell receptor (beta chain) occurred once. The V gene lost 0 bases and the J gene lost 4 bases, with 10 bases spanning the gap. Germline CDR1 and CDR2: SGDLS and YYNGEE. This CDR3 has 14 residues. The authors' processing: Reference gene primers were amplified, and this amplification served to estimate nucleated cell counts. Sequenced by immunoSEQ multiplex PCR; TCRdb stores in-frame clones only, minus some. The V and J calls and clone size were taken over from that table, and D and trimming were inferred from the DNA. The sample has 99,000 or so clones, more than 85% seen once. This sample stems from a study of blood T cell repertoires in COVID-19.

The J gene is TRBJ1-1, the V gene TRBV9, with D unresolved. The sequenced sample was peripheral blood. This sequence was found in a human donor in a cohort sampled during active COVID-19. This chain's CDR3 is CASSVGGELTEAFF. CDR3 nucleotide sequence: TGTGCCAGCAGCGTAGGAGGCGAACTCACTGAAGCTTTCTTT.